Each of the 27 T cell receptor beta chains below was sequenced from the same sample in a study of OX40 agonist ivuxolimab in advanced cancers. Here immunoSEQ multiplex PCR was the method, and the copy in TCRdb shows in-frame clones only, minus some. The sample shows tens of thousands of clones, around 82% of them seen only once. The sequenced sample was CD4+ or CD8+ T cells sorted from blood, obtained in a trial of the OX40 agonist ivuxolimab. Receptor source: an adult with an advanced solid tumor such as melanoma, head and neck, liver or kidney cancer.

V usage is TRBV19 and J usage is TRBJ1-1; a possible D gene is TRBD1 (5 bases). CDR1 is LNHDA, CDR2 SQIVND, per germline (reference sequence). This CDR3 region has 15 residues. V was clipped by 3 bases and J by 3 bases, with 14 bases between them. The CDR3 DNA reads as TGTGCCAGTAGTATCCCCTGGGGGAGGGACACTGAAGCTTTCTTT. Translated: CASSIPWGRDTEAFF. Variable domain in full (rest from reference TRBV19 and TRBJ1-1): DGGITQSPKYLFRKEGQNVTLSCEQNLNHDAMYWYRQDPGQGLRLIYYSQIVNDFQKGDIAEGYSVSREKKESFPLTVTSAQKNPTAFYLCASSIPWGRDTEAFFGQGTRLTVV.

The chain links TRBV5-1 to TRBJ2-1, with a tentative D call TRBD1 (6 bases). Per germline, CDR1 SGHRS and CDR2 YFSETQ. The CDR3 has 16 amino acids. V was pared by 0 bases and J by 2 bases, with 12 bases between. The CDR3 is CASSLARGLTYNEQFF. The CDR3 coding sequence is TGCGCCAGCAGCTTGGCCAGGGGCCTTACCTACAATGAGCAGTTCTTC. Using reference TRBV5-1 and TRBJ2-1 for the parts outside the CDR3, the full variable domain is KAGVTQTPRYLIKTRGQQVTLSCSPISGHRSVSWYQQTPGQGLQFLFEYFSETQRNKGNFPGRFSGRQFSNSRSEMNVSTLELGDSALYLCASSLARGLTYNEQFFGPGTRLTVL.

The genes are TRBV6-5 and TRBJ2-3; TRBD2 might be the D (5 bases). V was cut by 2 bases and J by 4 bases, with 10 bases left in between. This CDR3 has 14 residues. Germline loops: CDR1 MNHEY, CDR2 SVGAGI. The CDR3 coding sequence is TGTGCCAGCAGTTACCGGCCCGGGGCAGATACGCAGTATTTT. This sequence encodes CASSYRPGADTQYF.

The V call is TRBV6-6, the J call TRBJ1-4; D unclear. The CDR3 extends over 15 amino acids. V was pared by 5 bases and J by 0 bases, with 10 bases between. Per germline, CDR1 MNHNY and CDR2 SVGAGI (reference sequence). CDR3 residues: CASSSTVATNEKLFF. CDR3 DNA sequence: TGTGCCAGCAGTAGCACCGTTGCAACTAATGAAAAACTGTTTTTT.

The chain joins TRBV18 to TRBJ2-7; 7 nucleotides line up with TRBD2. This CDR3 spans 15 amino acids. Germline V CDR1 and CDR2: KGHSH, LQKENI. V dropped 2 bases and J dropped 6; count of bases not matched to a gene: 10. The CDR3 nucleotides read TGTGCCAGCTCACCAATCCGGGGGGTTGTAGGCGAGCAGTACTTC. Translated: CASSPIRGVVGEQYF.

The chain has TRBV7-6 and TRBJ2-2; 10 positions match TRBD2. CDR1 and CDR2 (germline): SGHVS, FNYEAQ. This CDR3 has 15 amino acids. J lost 5 bases, V lost 0 bases, and 0 bases had no gene match. In nucleotides, the CDR3 is TGTGCCAGCAGCTTAGCTAGCGGGAGGACCGGGGAGCTGTTTTTT. The encoded protein is CASSLASGRTGELFF.

This rearrangement joins TRBV2 to TRBJ2-2; TRBD2 aligns across 9 bases. The germline V gene encodes CDR1 SNHLY and CDR2 FYNNEI. The CDR3 consists of 15 residues. V lost 2 bases to trimming and J lost 4 bases; unmatched junction nucleotides: 2. The CDR3 sequence is CASSERGRGTGELFF. CDR3 sequence (DNA): TGTGCCAGCAGTGAACGCGGGAGGGGCACCGGGGAGCTGTTTTTT. The whole variable domain, filled in from reference TRBV2 and TRBJ2-2, reads EPEVTQTPSHQVTQMGQEVILRCVPISNHLYFYWYRQILGQKVEFLVSFYNNEISEKSEIFDDQFSVERPDGSNFTLKIRSTKLEDSAMYFCASSERGRGTGELFFGEGSRLTVL.

The V call is TRBV11-2, the J call TRBJ2-7; no clear D. Germline CDR1 reads SGHAT; CDR2 reads FQNNGV. The CDR3 is 12 amino acids. The V and J ends lost 2 bases and 4 bases respectively, with 6 bases between them. CDR3 DNA sequence: TGTGCCAGCAGCTTACTAGATTACGAGCAGTACTTC. Its translation is CASSLLDYEQYF.

The chain has TRBV19 and TRBJ1-2, with D possibly TRBD1 on 5 matching bases. Germline values: CDR1 LNHDA, CDR2 SQIVND (reference sequence). The CDR3 length is 15 residues. V was pared by 4 bases and J by 5 bases, with 17 bases between. The CDR3 DNA reads TGTGCCAGTAGTACCGTTCAGGTCGAGGGGTATGGCTACACCTTC. It specifies CASSTVQVEGYGYTF.

The chain combines TRBV23-1 with TRBJ1-1; TRBD1 is a possible D gene (6 bases). TRBV23-1 is designated an ORF whose function remains uncertain. Trimming took off 0 bases at V and 6 bases at J, with 17 bases between the two ends. This CDR3 region has 16 residues. The CDR3 spells CASSQSSREGGSEAFF. In DNA form, the CDR3 reads TGCGCCAGCAGTCAATCGTCCAGGGAAGGGGGGTCTGAAGCTTTCTTT.

This clone was counted a single time. The V call is TRBV19, the J call TRBJ2-5; D unclear. The CDR3 is made up of 15 amino acids. Germline values: CDR1 LNHDA, CDR2 SQIVND (reference sequence). Trimming took 3 bases from V and 2 from J, leaving 13 bases between them. The CDR3 spells CASSMLIWSQETQYF. CDR3 nucleotides: TGTGCCAGTAGTATGCTCATCTGGTCTCAAGAGACCCAGTACTTC.

The chain combines TRBV7-3 with TRBJ1-5; maybe TRBD1 (6 bases). CDR3 length: 18 amino acids. Germline CDR1 is SGHTA and CDR2 is FQGTGA. Trimming stripped 1 base from V and 0 bases from J, with 16 bases between. DNA of the CDR3: TGTGCCAGCAGCTTAAGTGGGACACGGGAAGATAGCAATCAGCCCCAGCATTTT. The encoded protein is CASSLSGTREDSNQPQHF.

The V call is TRBV29-1, the J call TRBJ2-3; 10 nucleotides line up with TRBD1. Germline V gene lookup returns CDR1 SQVTM and CDR2 ANQGSEA. J was trimmed by 5 bases and V by 8 bases; bases with no gene match: 7. This CDR3 spans 13 amino acids. CDR3 protein: CSMRQGAIDTQYF. CDR3 DNA: TGCAGCATGCGACAGGGGGCTATAGATACGCAGTATTTT.

This chain connects TRBV5-6 to TRBJ1-4; possibly TRBD1 for D (6 bases). The CDR3 contains 16 residues. The germline V gene encodes CDR1 SGHDT and CDR2 YYEEEE. The ends were cut back, 2 bases at V and 0 bases at J, with 11 bases in the middle. CDR3 in DNA: TGTGCCAGCAGCTTCGGGACACCAGCAACTAATGAAAAACTGTTTTTT. It yields the protein CASSFGTPATNEKLFF.

The rearrangement joins TRBV19 to TRBJ2-1; possibly TRBD1 for D (5 bases). The V and J ends lost 0 bases and 4 bases respectively, with 7 bases between them. Germline CDR1 LNHDA, CDR2 SQIVND (reference sequence). This CDR3 has 14 residues. DNA of the CDR3: TGTGCCAGTAGTATAGACAGGGCGTACAATGAGCAGTTCTTC. Amino acid sequence: CASSIDRAYNEQFF.

V and J are TRBV29-1 and TRBJ2-1; TRBD2 matches 7 bases. The CDR3 covers 17 residues. After removal of 5 bases from V and 2 bases from J, the junction contained 15 bases not matched to a gene. Germline V gives CDR1 SQVTM, CDR2 ANQGSEA. CDR3 loop: CSVTNKPGLTTYNEQFF. The CDR3 DNA sequence: TGCAGCGTTACGAATAAGCCGGGACTAACCACCTACAATGAGCAGTTCTTC.

The rearrangement uses TRBV7-9 and TRBJ2-1; D gene uncertain. CDR1 is SEHNR, CDR2 FQNEAQ, per germline (reference sequence). V was shortened by 5 bases and J by 0 bases, with 11 bases between the two germline ends. The CDR3 consists of 15 residues. DNA of the CDR3: TGTGCCAGCAGCATCGACGGCAGCTCCTACAATGAGCAGTTCTTC. Translation gives CASSIDGSSYNEQFF.

The genes are TRBV6-5 and TRBJ2-5; a possible D gene is TRBD1 (6 bases). The better agreement between TRBJ2-7 and the DNA end casts doubt on the J call. The CDR3 totals 15 residues. The germline V gene encodes CDR1 MNHEY and CDR2 SVGAGI. CDR3: CASSYSPDRSYEQYF. CDR3 in DNA: TGTGCCAGCAGTTACTCGCCGGACAGATCCTACGAGCAGTACTTC.

Here the CDR3 DNA reads TGTGCCAGCAGTACTTGGACCCAGGGCACCGAAGCTTTCTTT. The encoded protein is CASSTWTQGTEAFF. The genes are TRBV2 and TRBJ1-1, with D possibly being TRBD1 (5 bases). Trimming took 5 bases from V and 8 from J, leaving 18 bases between them. The CDR3 spans 14 residues. CDR1 SNHLY and CDR2 FYNNEI come from the germline V gene.

The chain carries TRBV2 and TRBJ2-1, with D maybe TRBD2 (6 bases). V lost 6 bases and J 6 bases, leaving 18 bases between the germline ends. In germline, CDR1 is SNHLY, CDR2 FYNNEI. CDR3 length: 15 amino acids. Here the CDR3 DNA reads TGTGCCAGCAGGAACCGGGACTTTTTACTCAATGAGCAGTTCTTC. It encodes CASRNRDFLLNEQFF. The full variable domain, rest sourced from reference TRBV2 and TRBJ2-1, is EPEVTQTPSHQVTQMGQEVILRCVPISNHLYFYWYRQILGQKVEFLVSFYNNEISEKSEIFDDQFSVERPDGSNFTLKIRSTKLEDSAMYFCASRNRDFLLNEQFFGPGTRLTVL.

This clone came up once. This chain links TRBV2 with TRBJ2-1; no clear D gene. Looked up from germline, CDR1 is SNHLY and CDR2 is FYNNEI. The length of the CDR3 is 13 residues. Trimming left V 8 bases short and J 7 bases short, with 15 bases between. This chain's CDR3 is CASRRNVNNEQFF. The CDR3, as DNA: TGTGCCAGCCGACGAAACGTAAATAATGAGCAGTTCTTC.

V and J are TRBV5-6 and TRBJ2-1; 12 nucleotides agree with TRBD2. Germline V lookup: CDR1 SGHDT, CDR2 YYEEEE. After removal of 3 bases from V and 6 bases from J, the junction contained 7 bases not matched to a gene. The CDR3 consists of 16 residues. The CDR3 DNA follows: TGTGCCAGCAGCTACAGACTAGCGGGAGACCTCAATGAGCAGTTCTTC. It codes for CASSYRLAGDLNEQFF.

This clone was seen just once. V and J are TRBV28 and TRBJ2-6; possible D gene TRBD1, 5 bases. Germline assignment: CDR1 MDHEN and CDR2 SYDVKM. V lost 4 bases and J lost 0, with 16 bases in between. This CDR3 has 18 residues. The CDR3 sequence is CASSSSGRALSGANVLTF. CDR3 nucleotide sequence: TGTGCCAGCAGTTCCTCGGGCAGGGCTCTCTCTGGGGCCAACGTCCTGACTTTC.

V usage is TRBV28 and J usage is TRBJ2-5, with D unresolved. CDR3 length: 13 residues. Germline-derived CDR1 and CDR2 are MDHEN and SYDVKM. Between the trimmed V and J ends, which lost 5 bases and 7 bases, there was a span of 14 bases. CDR3 sequence reads: CASSPPSVVTQYF. The CDR3 nucleotides read TGTGCCAGCAGTCCCCCGTCAGTTGTGACCCAGTACTTC.

Points on this clone: This CDR3 is also generated by other DNA sequences in the sample. This rearrangement joins TRBV7-2 to TRBJ1-1; 9 bases line up with TRBD1. CDR1 is SGHTA and CDR2 is FQGNSA in the germline V gene. The junction had 6 bases not matched to a gene; V was cut back by 4 bases and J by 0 bases. The CDR3 sequence is 16 residues long. The CDR3 loop is CASSYGTGLLNTEAFF. The CDR3, as DNA: TGTGCCAGCAGCTATGGGACAGGGCTATTGAACACTGAAGCTTTCTTT.

The V call is TRBV7-6, the J call TRBJ2-2; no clear D. CDR3 length: 15 residues. Trimming removed 1 base at V and 4 bases at J, with 10 bases between. Germline V CDR1 and CDR2: SGHVS, FNYEAQ. The CDR3 DNA is TGTGCCAGCAGCTTAGTCACGGGTACCACCGGGGAGCTGTTTTTT. Its translation is CASSLVTGTTGELFF.

A few counts support this clone. The chain joins TRBV6-5 to TRBJ1-3, with D perhaps TRBD1 (5 bases). The length of the CDR3 is 14 residues. Germline loops: CDR1 MNHEY, CDR2 SVGAGI. This chain's CDR3 is CSTGGSGFGNTIYF. The CDR3 coding sequence is TGTTCTACCGGGGGATCGGGCTTTGGAAACACCATATATTTT.